These T cell receptor beta chains were read from a single sample in a study of cytomegalovirus exposure and HLA in healthy donors. Clones were sequenced by immunoSEQ multiplex PCR, and TCRdb holds only the in-frame ones, with some missing. The sample contains around 220,000 clones, approximately 83% of which appear only once. The sample comprised PBMCs. The receptors here all came from a woman younger than 45 in good health and CMV-seropositive. CDR3s leave out the opening cysteine and the closing phenylalanine or tryptophan.

j_gene | v_gene | CDR3aa
TRBJ1-2 | TRBV2 | ASSGRENYGYT
TRBJ2-1 | TRBV13 | ASRRWVTDYNEQF
TRBJ1-2 | TRBV29-1 | SVIWTEGYT
TRBJ2-6 | TRBV27 | ASSLRGAGANVLT
TRBJ1-2 | TRBV30 | AWSFTGGSYGYT
TRBJ1-2 | TRBV7-2 | ASSLNEGGGYT
TRBJ2-7 | TRBV4-1 | ASSLGQNNYEQY
TRBJ2-7 | TRBV5-1 | ASSLAGRADEQY
TRBJ2-1 | TRBV9 | ASSPWAAASYNEQF
TRBJ1-2 | TRBV6-1 | ASSDTGKEHGYT
TRBJ2-7 | TRBV7-9 | ASSLVGLRTLPTYEQY
TRBJ2-1 | TRBV10-1 | ASSREVGIVSYNEQF
TRBJ2-7 | TRBV6-5 | ASRPGLASYEQY
TRBJ1-3 | TRBV5-1 | ASSLEGGSGNTIY
TRBJ2-1 | TRBV7-6 | ASSHPQGSYNEQF
TRBJ2-7 | TRBV9 | ASSEAGGASYEQY
TRBJ1-4 | TRBV28 | ASSPSGQGQLF